This T cell receptor beta chain was identified in a study of cytomegalovirus exposure and HLA in healthy donors. General observations from the study: Later genetic work tied a missense DCLRE1C variant to beta-chain V and J trimming. In a later analysis, the majority of CMV-associated beta chains seemingly showed HLA restriction.

The PCR contained 60 Vbeta and 13 Jbeta primers. Clones were sequenced by immunoSEQ multiplex PCR, and TCRdb holds only the in-frame ones, with some missing. The sample consists of a few hundred thousand clones, roughly four fifths of them appearing once. In this sample, this clone turned up a few times. Its antigen is as yet unknown. The sequenced sample consisted of PBMCs. The sequence was obtained from a middle-aged woman in good health and CMV-seropositive.

The CDR3 here is CASSQWGQPNTGELFF. The CDR3 nucleotides read TGCGCCAGCAGCCAATGGGGACAACCGAACACCGGGGAGCTGTTTTTT. V is TRBV4-3 and J is TRBJ2-2; D might be TRBD1 (6 bases). Deletions cut 2 bases from V and 0 bases from J, with 10 bases between. The CDR3 runs 16 residues. Germline V gives CDR1 LGHNA, CDR2 YSLEER.